The 29 T cell receptor beta chains listed next were all sequenced from one sample in a study of shared clonotypes between healthy human individuals. Profiling relied on immunoSEQ multiplex PCR, and the TCRdb table lists in-frame clones only, not all of them. The sample holds some 1.5 million clones, 98% seen once. The sample taken for sequencing was naive CD4+ T cells sorted from blood. The subset: CD45RA+ positively selected. These receptors came from a man aged 25-45 years in good health.

J is TRBJ1-5 and V is TRBV11-2; D gene unclear. Germline V gene sequence: CDR1 SGHAT, CDR2 FQNNGV. With 8 bases removed from V and 4 bases from J, the gap between germline ends came to 9 bases. This CDR3 region has 12 residues. The CDR3 DNA reads as TGTGCCAGCCAGGCAGAAAATCAGCCCCAGCATTTT. This codes for CASQAENQPQHF.

The rearrangement joins TRBV2 to TRBJ2-1; tentative D call: TRBD1 (5 bases). CDR3 length: 11 amino acids. V was clipped by 3 bases and J by 9 bases, with 6 bases between them. Germline assignment: CDR1 SNHLY and CDR2 FYNNEI. The chain's CDR3 is CASSDRVEQFF. The DNA for the CDR3 is TGTGCCAGCAGTGACAGGGTTGAGCAGTTCTTC.

This chain links TRBV12-2 with TRBJ2-1; the D call in the table, TRBD1, was not verified against the DNA. TRBV12-2 is tagged as a pseudogene. The CDR3 loop spans 18 amino acids. The CDR3: CASRPNCQDRPWENEQFF. The CDR3 nucleotides read TGTGCAAGTCGCCCAAATTGCCAGGACAGGCCCTGGGAGAATGAGCAGTTCTTC.

The V call is TRBV5-4, the J call TRBJ2-5, with TRBD2 as a possible D gene (5 bases). This CDR3 region has 14 residues. CDR1 is SGHNT, CDR2 YYREEE, per germline (reference sequence). Trimming took 4 bases from V and 4 from J, leaving 14 bases between them. The CDR3 DNA sequence: TGTGCCAGCAGCGGAGCGGTAATCGGAGAGACCCAGTACTTC. Protein product: CASSGAVIGETQYF. Drawing the rest from reference TRBV5-4 and TRBJ2-5, the complete variable domain is ETGVTQSPTHLIKTRGQQVTLRCSSQSGHNTVSWYQQALGQGPQFIFQYYREEENGRGNFPPRFSGLQFPNYSSELNVNALELDDSALYLCASSGAVIGETQYFGPGTRLLVL.

The chain has TRBV4-1 and TRBJ2-1; 10 bases are shared with TRBD1. The CDR3 has 22 residues. CDR1 MGHRA and CDR2 YSYEKL come from the germline V gene. Trimming at V came to 0 bases and at J to 5 bases, leaving 22 bases not matched to a gene. As DNA, the CDR3 is TGCGCCAGCAGCCAAGAGGATGTGTGGACAGGGGGTTTAGCGGGATACGACAATGAGCAGTTCTTC. Encoded protein: CASSQEDVWTGGLAGYDNEQFF.

J is TRBJ1-2 and V is TRBV4-3; D is ambiguous. CDR3 length equals 15 residues. V dropped 0 bases and J dropped 4 bases, with 12 bases sitting between them. The germline gives CDR1 LGHNA, CDR2 YSLEER. CDR3 sequence reads: CASSQEAGFPYGYTF. In DNA form, the CDR3 reads TGCGCCAGCAGCCAAGAAGCGGGGTTTCCCTATGGCTACACCTTC.

This sequence joins TRBV19 and TRBJ2-2; D gene uncertain. The CDR3 has 17 residues. V was cut by 2 bases and J by 6 bases, with 19 bases left in between. Germline-derived CDR1 and CDR2 are LNHDA and SQIVND (reference sequence). This CDR3 reads CASSIRLGPGGSGELFF. In DNA form, the CDR3 reads TGTGCCAGTAGTATAAGGCTTGGCCCAGGTGGGTCCGGGGAGCTGTTTTTT.

V usage is TRBV6-4 and J usage is TRBJ2-3; the D gene is possibly TRBD2 (5 bases). The CDR3 runs to 12 residues. The V end was cut by 11 bases, the J end by 1 base, with 10 bases between. Germline V gene sequence: CDR1 MRHNA, CDR2 SNTAGT. The CDR3 nucleotides are TGTGCCCATGATAGCGGCACAGATACGCAGTATTTT. This codes for CAHDSGTDTQYF.

The gene calls are TRBV6-5 and TRBJ1-5; possibly TRBD1 for D (6 bases). The CDR3 runs 15 residues. Trimming removed 6 bases at V and 9 bases at J, with 21 bases between. CDR1 and CDR2 from the germline V gene are MNHEY and SVGAGI. The CDR3 DNA sequence: TGTGCCAGCAGGGTTCGACAGGCCGGGTTAGGGCCCCAGCATTTT. This gives the protein CASRVRQAGLGPQHF.

This CDR3 reads CASRGGTLAGGPGTGELFF. Written as DNA, the CDR3 is TGTGCCAGCAGGGGCGGGACACTAGCGGGAGGGCCCGGGACCGGGGAGCTGTTTTTT. This chain uses TRBV27 with TRBJ2-2; 13 nucleotides agree with TRBD2. Losses at the gene ends were 6 bases for V and 5 bases for J; bases not matched to a gene: 15. The CDR3 contains 19 residues. Germline V gives CDR1 MNHEY, CDR2 SMNVEV (reference sequence).

V and J are TRBV5-4 and TRBJ2-5; 9 nucleotides align to TRBD1. From germline, CDR1 is SGHNT and CDR2 YYREEE (reference sequence). V lost 4 bases and J lost 2; bases outside the gene matches: 9. This CDR3 comprises 16 residues. For the CDR3, the DNA is TGTGCCAGCAGCCACAGGGGGCGTAAAGGGCAAGAGACCCAGTACTTC. Encoded protein: CASSHRGRKGQETQYF.

CDR3 coding DNA: TGTGCCAGCAGCTCGACTACAGGGGCCCACGAGCAGTACTTC. Translation gives CASSSTTGAHEQYF. V gene TRBV5-4 combines with J gene TRBJ2-7, with TRBD1 matching over 7 bases. Looked up from germline, CDR1 is SGHNT and CDR2 is YYREEE (reference sequence). V shed 3 bases, J shed 5 bases, and the junction held 8 bases outside the gene matches. This CDR3 spans 14 amino acids.

The rearrangement joins TRBV5-4 to TRBJ2-7; D is perhaps TRBD1 (5 bases). Germline V lookup: CDR1 SGHNT, CDR2 YYREEE (reference sequence). The CDR3 sequence is 14 residues long. V lost 2 bases and J lost 2, with 11 bases in between. The CDR3 spells CASSFLGQAYEQYF. For the CDR3, the DNA is TGTGCCAGCAGCTTCTTGGGGCAGGCCTACGAGCAGTACTTC.

The V and J genes are TRBV27 and TRBJ2-7; possibly TRBD1 for D (5 bases). V shed 5 bases and J shed 4 bases, with 12 bases lying between them. The CDR3 totals 13 residues. The V gene's germline CDR1 is MNHEY and CDR2 SMNVEV (reference sequence). The CDR3, as DNA: TGTGCCAGCAGTCTCTTAGGGGCTTACGAGCAGTACTTC. This gives the protein CASSLLGAYEQYF.

The count of this clone is one. The chain uses TRBV20-1 and TRBJ2-1; 10 nucleotides align to TRBD2. This CDR3 has 11 residues. The germline V gene has CDR1 DFQATT and CDR2 SNEGSKA (reference sequence). Trimming cost V 6 bases and J 13 bases; bases outside gene matches: 6. The DNA of the CDR3 is TGCAGTGCGGGAAAGCGGGAGGGCCAGTTCTTC. The encoded protein is CSAGKREGQFF.

This clone came up once. At one boundary the junction diverges from the germline segment, which might be a read error. V usage is TRBV10-3 and J usage is TRBJ2-2; 8 nucleotides agree with TRBD1. CDR3 length: 14 amino acids. Germline loops: CDR1 ENHRY, CDR2 SYGVKD. The CDR3 here is CAISQGATTRELFF. For the CDR3, the DNA is TGTGCCATCAGTCAGGGGGCGACCACCCGGGAGCTGTTTTTT.

Details on this clone: Additional DNA sequences in this sample encode the identical CDR3. The chain links TRBV6-5 to TRBJ2-3; 8 positions match TRBD1. Germline assignment: CDR1 MNHEY and CDR2 SVGAGI. This CDR3 comprises 12 residues. J lost 8 bases, V lost 6 bases, and 4 bases had no gene match. The CDR3 protein is CASSYTGGTQYF. The DNA of the CDR3 is TGTGCCAGCAGCTACACAGGGGGTACGCAGTATTTT.

The J gene is TRBJ2-3, the V gene TRBV30; D assignment may be TRBD1 or TRBD2 (5 bases each). Trimming shortened V by 3 bases and J by 4 bases, and 8 bases separated the two germline ends. Germline values: CDR1 GTSNPN, CDR2 SVGIG (reference sequence). The CDR3 runs 12 residues. CDR3 sequence reads: CAWSPGPDTQYF. CDR3 nucleotides: TGTGCCTGGAGCCCGGGGCCAGATACGCAGTATTTT. The full variable domain, in which reference TRBV30 and TRBJ2-3 provide the parts outside the CDR3, is SQTIHQWPATLVQPVGSPLSLECTVEGTSNPNLYWYRQAAGRGLQLLFYSVGIGQISSEVPQNLSASRPQDRQFILSSKKLLLSDSGFYLCAWSPGPDTQYFGPGTRLTVL.

With respect to this clone: Other DNA sequences from this sample encode an identical CDR3 as well. This sequence joins TRBV7-3 and TRBJ2-1; 9 nucleotides match TRBD2. Trimming at V came to 2 bases and at J to 7 bases, leaving 3 bases not matched to a gene. The germline V gene has CDR1 SGHTA and CDR2 FQGTGA. The CDR3 totals 14 residues. Here the CDR3 DNA reads TGTGCCAGCAGCTTAGGGACTAGCAGTAATGAGCAGTTCTTC. Translating gives CASSLGTSSNEQFF.

The J gene is TRBJ2-5, the V gene TRBV14; D uncertain. Trimming shortened V by 2 bases and J by 1 base, and 8 bases separated the two germline ends. The CDR3 spans 14 residues. Germline V gene sequence: CDR1 SGHDN, CDR2 FVKESK. The CDR3: CASSQQGFQETQYF. CDR3 DNA: TGTGCCAGCAGCCAACAAGGGTTCCAAGAGACCCAGTACTTC. Filled out from reference TRBV14 and TRBJ2-5, the complete variable domain reads EAGVTQFPSHSVIEKGQTVTLRCDPISGHDNLYWYRRVMGKEIKFLLHFVKESKQDESGMPNNRFLAERTGGTYSTLKVQPAELEDSGVYFCASSQQGFQETQYFGPGTRLLVL.

This clone was recorded only once. A junction boundary mismatches the germline segment, possibly from a read error. The V gene is TRBV20-1, the J gene TRBJ2-3, with TRBD2 as a possible D gene (5 bases). The CDR3 contains 11 residues. The germline CDR1 and CDR2 sequences are DFQATT and SNEGSKA (reference sequence). The CDR3 reads CSARDPRTSAF. The CDR3 coding sequence is TGCAGTGCTAGAGATCCCCGGACTTCGGCCTTT.

V and J are TRBV27 and TRBJ2-7; a weak D match, TRBD2 (6 bases). V was clipped by 9 bases and J by 3 bases, with 12 bases between them. Germline V lookup: CDR1 MNHEY, CDR2 SMNVEV (reference sequence). CDR3 length: 12 residues. The CDR3 DNA is TGTGCCAGTGGCGGGAAAATCTACGAGCAGTACTTC. Protein: CASGGKIYEQYF.

CDR3 bases: TGTGCCAGCAGCTTATTCGGACAGAGCTCTGGGGCCAACGTCCTGACTTTC. Translating it yields CASSLFGQSSGANVLTF. J is TRBJ2-6 and V is TRBV7-8; perhaps TRBD1 as D (6 bases). The CDR3 is 17 residues long. V shed 2 bases and J shed 0 bases, with 11 bases lying between them. Germline V gene data show CDR1 as SGHVS and CDR2 as FQNEAQ.

The chain uses TRBV19 and TRBJ2-1; 11 nucleotides line up with TRBD1. This CDR3 spans 15 amino acids. J was trimmed by 5 bases and V by 9 bases; bases with no gene match: 9. Germline V CDR1 and CDR2: LNHDA, SQIVND (reference sequence). In DNA form, the CDR3 reads TGTGCCAGCAATTACCGGGACAGGGGGAACAATGAGCAGTTCTTC. Encoded protein: CASNYRDRGNNEQFF.

For this clone: Other DNA sequences in this sample translate to the same CDR3. The chain is built from TRBV5-1 and TRBJ2-7; possibly TRBD1 for D (6 bases). This CDR3 contains 12 residues. Germline V CDR1 and CDR2: SGHRS, YFSETQ. Trimming pared 4 bases from V and 4 bases from J, leaving 9 bases between. The CDR3 DNA reads TGCGCCAGCAGCCCACAGGGATACGAGCAGTACTTC. Its protein product is CASSPQGYEQYF.

The chain couples TRBV9 to TRBJ2-1; no firm D call. The CDR3 length is 13 residues. With 0 bases removed from V and 4 bases from J, the gap between germline ends came to 5 bases. Germline V gives CDR1 SGDLS, CDR2 YYNGEE. CDR3 sequence (DNA): TGTGCCAGCAGCGTAGGATGGTACAATGAGCAGTTCTTC. It yields the protein CASSVGWYNEQFF.

This chain links TRBV11-3 with TRBJ2-1, with 14 bases matching TRBD2. Losses at the gene ends were 5 bases for V and 6 bases for J; bases not matched to a gene: 6. Germline-derived CDR1 and CDR2 are SGHNT and YENEEA. This CDR3 region has 16 residues. The CDR3, as DNA: TGTGCCAGCAGCCCCCAAGGGACTAGCGGGAGCAATGAGCAGTTCTTC. This sequence encodes CASSPQGTSGSNEQFF.

The chain carries TRBV14 and TRBJ2-7, with TRBD1 matching over 8 bases. The CDR3 spans 15 residues. CDR1 is SGHDN and CDR2 is FVKESK in the germline V gene. Trimming at V came to 1 base and at J to 2 bases, leaving 4 bases not matched to a gene. CDR3 loop: CASSQGQGLTYEQYF. DNA for the CDR3: TGTGCCAGCAGCCAAGGACAGGGGTTGACCTACGAGCAGTACTTC.

The rearrangement links TRBV11-1 to TRBJ2-7, with unresolved D. V was pared by 1 base and J by 2 bases, with 6 bases between. CDR3 length: 13 amino acids. Germline CDR1 is SGHAT and CDR2 is FQDESV (reference sequence). CDR3 DNA: TGTGCCAGCAGCTTAGGGAGACCCTACGAGCAGTACTTC. Protein: CASSLGRPYEQYF.